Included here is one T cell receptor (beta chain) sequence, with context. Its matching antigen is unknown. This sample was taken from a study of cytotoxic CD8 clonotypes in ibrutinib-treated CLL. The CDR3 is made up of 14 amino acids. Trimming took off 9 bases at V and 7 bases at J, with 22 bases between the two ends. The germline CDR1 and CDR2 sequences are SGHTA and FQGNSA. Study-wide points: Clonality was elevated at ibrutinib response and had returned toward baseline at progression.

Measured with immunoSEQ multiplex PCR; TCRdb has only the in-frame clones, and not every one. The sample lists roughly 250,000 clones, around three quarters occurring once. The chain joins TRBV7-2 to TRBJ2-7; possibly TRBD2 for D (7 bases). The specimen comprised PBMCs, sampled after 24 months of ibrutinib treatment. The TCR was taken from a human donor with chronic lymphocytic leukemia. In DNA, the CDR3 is TGTGCCAGTGCTAGGGGGGGAGGGCCCTTGGAGCAGTACTTC. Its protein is CASARGGGPLEQYF.